This TCR beta chain emerged from a study of blood T cells in healthy people across ages. Findings and caveats of the study: Both naive CD4+ cell counts and diversity were greater in long-lived donors than in aged donors.

A J-beta primer mix and a sample-barcoded 5' primer were used in a second PCR of about 7 to 12 cycles. Researchers report that each sample yielded at least 2.5 million CDR3-containing paired-end reads. MiXCR, run by TCRdb on the 5' RACE reads, gives a single entry per CDR3 protein. Of approximately 700,000 distinct CDR3 sequences listed, about 34% are singletons. CDR1 SNHLY and CDR2 FYNNEI come from the germline V gene. The CDR3 has 15 amino acids. A minimum of 6 micrograms of total RNA was extracted per sample. Concerning this clonotype itself: What it binds is not known. Just one base apart from a much larger clone, this may be a read error.

This sequence joins TRBV2 and TRBJ2-6; 7 positions match TRBD1. The sequenced sample was blood. The source is a woman of 80 years or more in good health. CDR3 in amino acids: CASRAQGSGANVRTF. The CDR3 region has the DNA TGTGCCAGCAGGGCACAGGGGAGTGGGGCCAACGTCCGGACTTTC. The full variable domain, its missing parts supplied by reference TRBV2 and TRBJ2-6, is EPEVTQTPSHQVTQMGQEVILRCVPISNHLYFYWYRQILGQKVEFLVSFYNNEISEKSEIFDDQFSVERPDGSNFTLKIRSTKLEDSAMYFCASRAQGSGANVRTFGAGSRLTVL.